A single sample gave rise to the 7 T cell receptor beta chains below, sequenced in a study of blood T cell repertoires in COVID-19. Clones were sequenced by immunoSEQ multiplex PCR, and TCRdb holds only the in-frame ones, with some missing. This sample has some 510,000 clones; 70% to 90% occur once, and the top ten carry 1.5% to 2%. Sequenced input: PBMCs or T cells enriched from blood (not recorded which). These receptors came from a woman aged 40 to 49 who had recovered from COVID-19.

CDR3: CATSDSGLISDGYTF. CDR3 nucleotide sequence: TGTGCCACCAGTGATAGCGGTCTTATAAGCGATGGCTACACCTTC. This chain uses TRBV24-1 with TRBJ1-2; D is undetermined. CDR3 size: 15 residues. Germline values: CDR1 KGHDR, CDR2 SFDVKD. The V and J ends lost 3 bases and 6 bases respectively, with 16 bases between them.

The chain uses TRBV18 and TRBJ2-7, with D possibly matching TRBD2 (5 bases). CDR1 and CDR2 (germline): KGHSH, LQKENI. Deletions cut 3 bases from V and 3 bases from J, with 15 bases between. The CDR3 contains 15 residues. The CDR3 bases are TGTGCCAGCTCACCCGAACCCTTACGGGACTACGAGCAGTACTTC. This sequence encodes CASSPEPLRDYEQYF.

The CDR3 bases are TGCGCCAGCAGCCTGTGGACTGAAGGGGGCTACGAGCAGTACTTC. It yields the protein CASSLWTEGGYEQYF. This chain joins TRBV4-3 and TRBJ2-7; tentative D call: TRBD1 (6 bases). CDR3 length: 15 amino acids. V was trimmed by 4 bases and J by 3 bases, leaving 16 bases between them. The V gene's germline CDR1 is LGHNA and CDR2 YSLEER.

In nucleotides, the CDR3 is TGTGCCAGCAGTTACCTAGGTAGCACAGATACGCAGTATTTT. It codes for CASSYLGSTDTQYF. The chain employs TRBV6-5 and TRBJ2-3; no firm D call. This CDR3 comprises 14 residues. Germline CDR1 and CDR2: MNHEY and SVGAGI. The V and J ends lost 2 bases and 0 bases respectively, with 6 bases between them.

V is TRBV6-6 and J is TRBJ2-7, with TRBD2 matching 8 bases. Germline loops: CDR1 MNHNY, CDR2 SVGAGI (reference sequence). The CDR3 is made up of 13 amino acids. With V trimmed by 6 bases and J by 1 base, 2 bases remained unmatched. CDR3 amino acids: CASRAGGSYEQYF. The CDR3 DNA follows: TGTGCCAGCAGGGCGGGAGGATCCTACGAGCAGTACTTC.

J is TRBJ2-1 and V is TRBV7-2, with 13 bases fitting TRBD2. The length of the CDR3 is 16 residues. Per germline, CDR1 SGHTA and CDR2 FQGNSA. The V segment lost 1 base and the J segment 8 bases; nucleotides outside the gene matches: 5. In DNA form, the CDR3 reads TGTGCCAGCAGCTTAGAACTAGCGGGAGGGCTCGATGAGCAGTTCTTC. Protein product: CASSLELAGGLDEQFF.

This clone was detected once. CDR3 loop: CASSQDHRVYGGYTF. The DNA for the CDR3 is TGTGCCAGCAGCCAAGATCACAGGGTTTACGGTGGCTACACCTTC. The chain is built from TRBV3-1 (or the pseudogene TRBV3-2) and TRBJ1-2; possibly TRBD1 for D (6 bases). CDR1 is LGHDT, CDR2 YNNKEL, per germline (reference sequence). This CDR3 has 15 residues. The ends were cut back, 0 bases at V and 7 bases at J, with 15 bases in the middle.